This entry describes one T cell receptor beta chain. Antigen: not known. The data originate from a study of cytomegalovirus exposure and HLA in healthy donors. General study points: A later analysis showed that HLA-associated TCR beta chains had undergone more clonal expansion than equally common others.

Primers for the PCR totalled 60 Vbeta and 13 Jbeta. The table came from immunoSEQ multiplex PCR; TCRdb's copy has only in-frame clones and leaves some out. The table has about 31,000 clones, about 70% seen once. In nominal health when sampled, donors likely had unrecorded immune exposures nonetheless. Looked up from germline, CDR1 is SQVTM and CDR2 is ANQGSEA. The V segment lost 4 bases and the J segment 6 bases; nucleotides outside the gene matches: 11. The CDR3 is 15 amino acids. Material: PBMCs. The gene calls are TRBV29-1 and TRBJ1-5, with 8 nucleotides matching TRBD1. The receptor's source is a man in his forties or fifties in good health and CMV-seropositive. Here the CDR3 reads CSVASGQGRGQPQHF. For the CDR3, the DNA is TGCAGCGTTGCGTCAGGACAGGGAAGAGGTCAGCCCCAGCATTTT.